These T cell receptor beta chains were read from a single sample in a study of radiotherapy plus CTLA-4 blockade in lung cancer. The data were produced by immunoSEQ multiplex PCR, yet TCRdb's version contains in-frame clones alone and is incomplete. The table records over 60,000 clones, about nine tenths of them present only once. The sequences come from peripheral blood, collected from a patient treated with radiotherapy plus ipilimumab. The receptors here all came from a human donor with non-small cell lung cancer that progressed on radiotherapy plus ipilimumab. Both conserved end residues are part of each CDR3. Fields, in order: J gene, V gene, CDR3 protein.

>TRBJ2-3|TRBV5-4
CASSGAGDSADTQYF
>TRBJ2-7|TRBV19
CASSMGFSSYEQYF
>TRBJ2-1|TRBV12-2
CASPSLADYNEQFF
>TRBJ2-1|TRBV9
CASSAKRTSGDIRSYNEQFF
>TRBJ2-3|TRBV10-1
CASSEQQQTQYF
>TRBJ1-1|TRBV5-5
CASGQLTVNTEAFF
>TRBJ2-5|TRBV9
CASSVSVGQQETQYF
>TRBJ2-7|TRBV6-1
CASSAWRQAPYEQYF
>TRBJ1-4|TRBV30
CAWSGTATNEKLFF
>TRBJ1-2|TRBV5-1
CASSLEPPPMSYGYTF
>TRBJ2-5|TRBV9
CASSVAGGLAGDETQYF
>TRBJ1-2|TRBV6-5
CASSYSRTGYGYTF
>TRBJ2-1|TRBV6-6
CASTWDQQKQFF
>.|TRBV5-1
CASSPGLAGVFSYEQYF
>TRBJ2-1|TRBV4-1
CASSVTSESSYNEQFF
>TRBJ2-3|TRBV30
CAWSILAAITDTQYF
>TRBJ1-3|TRBV4-1
CASSQGGAPGNTIYF
>TRBJ2-1|TRBV6-1
CASSEARVAGDHNEQFF
>TRBJ2-1|TRBV6-6
CASSYPIDEQFF
>TRBJ2-3|TRBV18
CASSQGVADTQYF
>TRBJ2-5|TRBV28
CASHYGTGLQTQYF
>TRBJ1-1|TRBV28
CASRSQGNTEAFF
>TRBJ1-2|TRBV27
CASSLSSVVANYGYTF
>TRBJ2-1|TRBV6-1
CARYRRGREQFF
>TRBJ2-1|TRBV9
CASSVVSRSEQFF
>TRBJ2-2|TRBV9
CASSPKVTGELFF
>TRBJ1-5|TRBV19
CASSKGQEVFQPQHF
>TRBJ2-7|TRBV6-6
CASTSHAYEQYF
>TRBJ2-6|TRBV19
CASSTQGTVGANVLTF
>TRBJ1-1|TRBV12-5
CASANRVNTEAFF
>TRBJ2-1|TRBV7-3
CASSRQPGDEQFF
>TRBJ2-2|TRBV7-9
CASSQAHGPSGELFF
>TRBJ2-7|TRBV6-5
CASRVDRVNEQYF
>TRBJ2-2|TRBV2
CASKLTGELFF
>TRBJ2-7|TRBV7-6
CASSATSSGSSWEQYF
>TRBJ1-4|TRBV30
CAWSLGGWGEKLFF
>TRBJ2-2|TRBV7-2
CASSSHRAGGSAGELFF
>TRBJ2-3|TRBV5-1
CASSVGTVTDTQYF
>TRBJ2-1|TRBV5-1
CASSFTSGVGANEQFF
>TRBJ2-5|TRBV9
CASSVAPQEETQYF
>TRBJ2-1|TRBV6-4
CASSLGLAGNNEQFF
>TRBJ1-2|TRBV18
CASSTTGTGGAYGYTF
>TRBJ1-1|TRBV11-2
CASSSTPGTEAFF
>TRBJ2-5|TRBV9
CASSGGGGFQETQYF
>TRBJ2-3|TRBV9
CASSVAGTRGTDTQYF
>TRBJ2-7|TRBV7-9
CASSERQTAYEQYF
>TRBJ1-2|TRBV5-1
CASSFAGATADYTF